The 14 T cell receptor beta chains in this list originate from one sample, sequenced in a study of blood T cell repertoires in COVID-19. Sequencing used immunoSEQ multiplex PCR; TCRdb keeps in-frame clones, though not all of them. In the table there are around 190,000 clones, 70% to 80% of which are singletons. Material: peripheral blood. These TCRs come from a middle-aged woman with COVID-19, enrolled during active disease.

CDR3 DNA sequence: TGTGCCAGCTCACCACAGGGGGACACTGAAGCTTTCTTT. Amino acids: CASSPQGDTEAFF. This chain links TRBV18 with TRBJ1-1; TRBD1 is a possible D gene (6 bases). This CDR3 comprises 13 residues. The germline V gene encodes CDR1 KGHSH and CDR2 LQKENI. V dropped 1 base and J dropped 3 bases, with 6 bases sitting between them.

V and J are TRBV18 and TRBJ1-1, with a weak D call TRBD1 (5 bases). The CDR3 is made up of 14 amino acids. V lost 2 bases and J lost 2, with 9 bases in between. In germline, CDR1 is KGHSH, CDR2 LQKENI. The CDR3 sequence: CASSPIRGNTEAFF. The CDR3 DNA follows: TGTGCCAGCTCACCAATTAGGGGCAACACTGAAGCTTTCTTT.

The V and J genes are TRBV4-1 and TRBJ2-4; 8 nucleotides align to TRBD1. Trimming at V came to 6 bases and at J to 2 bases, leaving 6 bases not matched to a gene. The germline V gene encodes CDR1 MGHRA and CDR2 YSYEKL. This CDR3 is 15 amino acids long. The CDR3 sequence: CASRDRALTKNIQYF. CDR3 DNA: TGCGCCAGCAGGGACAGGGCATTAACCAAAAACATTCAGTACTTC.

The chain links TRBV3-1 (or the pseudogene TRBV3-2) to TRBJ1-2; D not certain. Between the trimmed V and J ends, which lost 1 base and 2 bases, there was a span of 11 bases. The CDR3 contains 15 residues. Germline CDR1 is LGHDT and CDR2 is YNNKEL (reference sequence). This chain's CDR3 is CASSQGGRSNYGYTF. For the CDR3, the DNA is TGTGCCAGCAGCCAAGGAGGGCGCTCAAACTATGGCTACACCTTC.

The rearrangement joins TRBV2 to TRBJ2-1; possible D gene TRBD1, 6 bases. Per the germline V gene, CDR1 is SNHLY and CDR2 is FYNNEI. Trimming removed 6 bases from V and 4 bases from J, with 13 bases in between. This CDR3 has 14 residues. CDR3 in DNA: TGTGCCAGCAGCCTCAGGGGAGTTTACAATGAGCAGTTCTTC. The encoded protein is CASSLRGVYNEQFF. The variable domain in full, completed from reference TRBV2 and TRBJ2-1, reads EPEVTQTPSHQVTQMGQEVILRCVPISNHLYFYWYRQILGQKVEFLVSFYNNEISEKSEIFDDQFSVERPDGSNFTLKIRSTKLEDSAMYFCASSLRGVYNEQFFGPGTRLTVL.

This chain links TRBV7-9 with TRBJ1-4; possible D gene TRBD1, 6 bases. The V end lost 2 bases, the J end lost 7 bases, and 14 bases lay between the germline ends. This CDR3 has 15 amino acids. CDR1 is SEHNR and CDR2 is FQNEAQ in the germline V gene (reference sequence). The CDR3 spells CASSLPTGTLEKLFF. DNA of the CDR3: TGTGCCAGCAGCTTACCGACAGGCACGCTTGAAAAACTGTTTTTT.

CDR3: CASSTHRERPLHF. The CDR3, as DNA: TGTGCCAGCAGTACCCACAGAGAACGACCCCTCCACTTT. The rearrangement uses TRBV6-5 and TRBJ1-6; D call uncertain. V lost 5 bases and J lost 12, with 14 bases in between. The CDR3 has 13 residues. Germline V CDR1 and CDR2: MNHEY, SVGAGI.

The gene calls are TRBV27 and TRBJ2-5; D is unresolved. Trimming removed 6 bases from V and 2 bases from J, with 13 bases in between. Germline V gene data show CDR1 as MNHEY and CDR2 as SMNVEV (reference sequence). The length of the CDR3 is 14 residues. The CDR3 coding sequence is TGTGCCAGCAGCCACCCCAGCGATCAAGAGACCCAGTACTTC. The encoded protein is CASSHPSDQETQYF.

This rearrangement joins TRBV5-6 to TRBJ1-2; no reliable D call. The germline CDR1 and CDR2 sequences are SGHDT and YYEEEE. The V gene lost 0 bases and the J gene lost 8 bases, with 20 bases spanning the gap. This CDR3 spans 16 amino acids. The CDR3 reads CASSLVSGEGGRGYTF. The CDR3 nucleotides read TGTGCCAGCAGCTTGGTTTCCGGGGAAGGTGGTCGCGGCTACACCTTC.

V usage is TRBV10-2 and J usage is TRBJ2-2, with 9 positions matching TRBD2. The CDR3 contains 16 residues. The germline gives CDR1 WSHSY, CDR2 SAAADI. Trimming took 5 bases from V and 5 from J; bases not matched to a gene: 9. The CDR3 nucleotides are TGCGCCAGCAGTATCTTAATAGCGGGGGATACCGGGGAGCTGTTTTTT. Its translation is CASSILIAGDTGELFF.

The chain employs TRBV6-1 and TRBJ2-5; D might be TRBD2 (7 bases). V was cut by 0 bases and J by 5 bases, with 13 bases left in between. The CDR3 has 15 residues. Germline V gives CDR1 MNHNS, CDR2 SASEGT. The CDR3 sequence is CASSEAWRGGETQYF. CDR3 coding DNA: TGTGCCAGCAGTGAAGCGTGGAGGGGGGGGGAGACCCAGTACTTC.

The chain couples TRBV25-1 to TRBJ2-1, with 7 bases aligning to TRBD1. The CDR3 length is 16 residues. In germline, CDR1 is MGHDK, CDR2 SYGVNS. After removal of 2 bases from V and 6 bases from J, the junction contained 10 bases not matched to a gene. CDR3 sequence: CASSETDRRILNEQFF. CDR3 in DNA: TGTGCCAGCAGTGAAACGGACAGGCGCATTCTCAATGAGCAGTTCTTC.

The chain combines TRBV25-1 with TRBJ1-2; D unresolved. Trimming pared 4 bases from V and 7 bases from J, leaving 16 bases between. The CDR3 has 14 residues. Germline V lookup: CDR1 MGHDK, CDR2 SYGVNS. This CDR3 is CASSAARGVGGYTF. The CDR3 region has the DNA TGTGCCAGCAGTGCCGCCCGGGGAGTCGGTGGCTACACCTTC.

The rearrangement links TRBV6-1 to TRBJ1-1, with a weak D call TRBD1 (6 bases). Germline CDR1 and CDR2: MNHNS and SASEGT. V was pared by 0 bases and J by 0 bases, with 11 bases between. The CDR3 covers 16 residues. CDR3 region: CASSEAGTRLNTEAFF. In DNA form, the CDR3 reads TGTGCCAGCAGTGAAGCGGGGACACGTCTGAACACTGAAGCTTTCTTT.